The 14 T cell receptor beta chains below all came from one sample that was sequenced in a study of T-cell reconstitution after alpha-beta-depleted transplantation in children. Preparation of the TCRbeta library involved a method that used unique molecular identifiers. MiXCR, run by TCRdb on the PCR reads, gives a single entry per CDR3 protein. Among nearly 400,000 distinct CDR3 sequences, around 20% were seen once, and the ten largest hold 3.8%. The sample consisted of PBMCs from the stem cell graft donor, taken from the stem cell graft. These receptors were obtained from a human donor who donated a stem cell graft to a child with acute myeloid leukemia.

The gene calls are TRBV28 and TRBJ1-2, with D unclear. Deletions cut 1 base from V and 4 bases from J, with 7 bases between. The CDR3 is 13 amino acids. Germline V gene sequence: CDR1 MDHEN, CDR2 SYDVKM. DNA of the CDR3: TGTGCCAGCAGTTTATTAACGGGCTATGGCTACACCTTC. Translated, it gives CASSLLTGYGYTF.

The V and J genes are TRBV12-3 or TRBV12-4 and TRBJ1-5; tentative D call: TRBD1 (5 bases). Trimming cost V 4 bases and J 1 base, with 8 bases left between them. CDR3 length: 14 residues. Here the CDR3 DNA reads TGTGCCAGCAGTTGGCAGGGAAGCAATCAGCCCCAGCATTTT. It is translated as CASSWQGSNQPQHF.

Only a few counts were recorded for this clonotype. The rearrangement joins TRBV4-1 to TRBJ2-7; tentatively, D is TRBD2 (6 bases). Germline loops: CDR1 MGHRA, CDR2 YSYEKL. V was trimmed by 1 base and J by 7 bases, leaving 17 bases between them. This CDR3 comprises 15 residues. Here the CDR3 reads CASSQAWRETREQYF. In DNA form, the CDR3 reads TGCGCCAGCAGCCAAGCGTGGCGGGAAACTCGGGAGCAGTACTTC.

This clonotype was detected many times. The chain combines TRBV20-1 with TRBJ2-7, with TRBD2 as a possible D gene (5 bases). V was cut by 1 base and J by 3 bases, with 13 bases left in between. The CDR3 sequence is 14 residues long. CDR1 and CDR2 from the germline V gene are DFQATT and SNEGSKA (reference sequence). The CDR3 DNA is TGCAGTGCTAGAGCGGGAAAAGAAAACTACGAGCAGTACTTC. This encodes CSARAGKENYEQYF.

The chain has TRBV29-1 and TRBJ2-3; tentatively, D is TRBD1 (6 bases). Trimming left V 8 bases short and J 2 bases short, with 14 bases between. In germline, CDR1 is SQVTM, CDR2 ANQGSEA. The CDR3 is 13 amino acids. In nucleotides, the CDR3 is TGCAGCACGTTCGGACAGTACACAGATACGCAGTATTTT. It codes for CSTFGQYTDTQYF.

The rearrangement links TRBV6-1 to TRBJ1-5; weak D call: TRBD1 (6 bases). This CDR3 comprises 12 residues. V lost 3 bases and J 6 bases, leaving 6 bases between the germline ends. CDR1 and CDR2 from the germline V gene are MNHNS and SASEGT. CDR3 DNA: TGTGCCAGCAGTGACAGGGGTCAGCCCCAGCATTTT. Its translation is CASSDRGQPQHF.

The chain joins TRBV29-1 to TRBJ1-5; 12 bases are shared with TRBD1. The junction had 6 bases not matched to a gene; V was cut back by 6 bases and J by 6 bases. The CDR3 has 14 residues. Germline CDR1 is SQVTM and CDR2 is ANQGSEA. The CDR3 nucleotides are TGCAGCGTAAGCCCGGGACAGGGGGCTCAGCCCCAGCATTTT. Translation: CSVSPGQGAQPQHF. Full variable domain (outside the CDR3, taken from reference TRBV29-1 and TRBJ1-5): SAVISQKPSRDICQRGTSLTIQCQVDSQVTMMFWYRQQPGQSLTLIATANQGSEATYESGFVIDKFPISRPNLTFSTLTVSNMSPEDSSIYLCSVSPGQGAQPQHFGDGTRLSIL.

The rearrangement links TRBV29-1 to TRBJ2-7; weak D call: TRBD1 (6 bases). The length of the CDR3 is 14 residues. V was pared by 6 bases and J by 0 bases, with 15 bases between. Germline CDR1 reads SQVTM; CDR2 reads ANQGSEA. CDR3 in DNA: TGCAGCGTCCGGCCGGGACATAGCTCCTACGAGCAGTACTTC. Protein sequence: CSVRPGHSSYEQYF.

The chain couples TRBV7-9 to TRBJ1-1, with 7 positions matching TRBD1. Germline values: CDR1 SEHNR, CDR2 FQNEAQ (reference sequence). This CDR3 has 13 amino acids. Trimming cost V 3 bases and J 4 bases; bases outside gene matches: 2. CDR3 protein: CASSFDRATEAFF. The CDR3 nucleotides are TGTGCCAGCAGCTTCGACAGGGCCACTGAAGCTTTCTTT.

In its sample, this clonotype was seen a few times. The chain couples TRBV5-1 to TRBJ1-1; unclear D gene. CDR3 length: 12 amino acids. Germline V gives CDR1 SGHRS, CDR2 YFSETQ. Trimming took off 0 bases at V and 10 bases at J, with 10 bases between the two ends. CDR3 residues: CASSLEGRRAFF. CDR3 sequence (DNA): TGCGCCAGCAGCTTGGAAGGGCGTCGAGCTTTCTTT.

This clonotype has ten or more counts. The chain joins TRBV20-1 to TRBJ2-1; TRBD1 aligns across 9 bases. V was pared by 0 bases and J by 8 bases, with 8 bases of the junction left unmatched. Germline V CDR1 and CDR2: DFQATT, SNEGSKA (reference sequence). This CDR3 is built from 15 residues. The CDR3 protein is CSARDAGTGWDEQFF. The CDR3 bases are TGCAGTGCTAGAGATGCGGGGACAGGGTGGGATGAGCAGTTCTTC.

V is TRBV20-1 and J is TRBJ1-2; D is uncertain. Trimming removed 0 bases at V and 4 bases at J, with 18 bases between. Germline values: CDR1 DFQATT, CDR2 SNEGSKA (reference sequence). The CDR3 loop spans 16 amino acids. The CDR3 DNA follows: TGCAGTGCTAGAGATAGGCCAGGCCCGTCCCCCTATGGCTACACCTTC. It is translated as CSARDRPGPSPYGYTF.

This chain joins TRBV7-2 and TRBJ1-5; no definite D call. From germline, CDR1 is SGHTA and CDR2 FQGNSA. Trimming removed 5 bases at V and 0 bases at J, with 11 bases between. The CDR3 contains 15 residues. The CDR3 reads CASSPRWSSNQPQHF. The DNA of the CDR3 is TGTGCCAGCAGCCCTCGGTGGAGTAGCAATCAGCCCCAGCATTTT. The full variable domain, in which reference TRBV7-2 and TRBJ1-5 provide the parts outside the CDR3, is GAGVSQSPSNKVTEKGKDVELRCDPISGHTALYWYRQSLGQGLEFLIYFQGNSAPDKSGLPSDRFSAERTGGSVSTLTIQRTQQEDSAVYLCASSPRWSSNQPQHFGDGTRLSIL.

The chain combines TRBV7-9 with TRBJ2-2; D is tentatively TRBD1 or TRBD2 (5 bases each). V lost 5 bases to trimming and J lost 6 bases, with 13 bases between them. Germline V gene lookup returns CDR1 SEHNR and CDR2 FQNEAQ (reference sequence). The CDR3 has 14 residues. The CDR3: CASSLVRGAGELFF. The CDR3 DNA is TGTGCCAGCAGCCTCGTGAGGGGCGCCGGGGAGCTGTTTTTT.